The sequence of this TCR beta chain was determined in a study of blood T cell repertoires in COVID-19 (dated by TCRdb to about 2020). Regarding the research as a whole: The collaborator samples originated in the United States, Italy and Spain and spanned the acute and convalescent phases of COVID-19. Subjects who had been exposed to COVID-19, were actively infected with it, or had recovered from it provided the deeply sampled blood TCRbeta repertoires that made up the dataset. A freely available public database, intended as a resource for researchers studying the immune response to SARS-CoV-2, is where the repertoires were released. The material from the prospective study consisted of cDNA or gDNA derived from T cells, B-cell-depleted T cells, or PBMCs. Where HLA class I and class II types were available, the types were taken from metadata supplied by the sample provider, not from assay-based typing. Nearly every sample came with metadata listing a de-identified subject ID, COVID-19 status, age in years and sex. The samples were drawn from the first 160 participants of the ongoing ImmuneRACE study and from more than 1,000 subjects provided by 6 global collaborators.

Of note for this clone: The antigen it binds to is not known. Base qualities were left out, and no much larger clone turns up one base away.

The immunoSEQ Assay, a bias-controlled multiplex PCR, was used to amplify TCRbeta CDR3 regions from genomic DNA. Under the source paper's analysis protocol: The number of nucleated cells in each sample was estimated by amplification of reference gene primers within the assay. Sequence reads were collapsed and filtered to measure the absolute abundance of every unique TCRbeta CDR3 rearrangement. For each sample, productive Simpson clonality was calculated by taking the square root of Simpson's diversity index across productive rearrangements. TCRdb mirrors the immuneACCESS table, restricted to in-frame sequences. Some clones are absent from its copies; in checked studies, under half trace to an unresolved V gene, and the reason for the others is unknown. The V and J calls and the clone size are those of that table, but D and trimming were determined from the DNA. This sample lists roughly 100,000 clones; approximately 90% were detected once. In total, the top ten clones hold around 5% of the sample.

V sheds 2 bases and J sheds 0 bases, leaving 11 bases between their ends. CDR1 and CDR2 are drawn from the germline V gene: MNHEY, SVGEGT. The CDR3 numbers 17 residues from cysteine through phenylalanine. The sequence is cut down to CDR3 DNA, 51 bases in frame from base 1. In Seattle, one collaborating source enrolled patients while the infection was active and tracked those patients longitudinally over the course of disease. Collaborating institutions collected whole blood in K2EDTA tubes following their own protocols. For TCRbeta analysis, collaborators shipped samples in one of three forms: frozen whole blood, isolated PBMCs, or DNA extracted from either of those sample types. Points the paper makes about the study in general: Clinical and demographic metadata were provided uncurated, with the amount varying by source and participant.

This clonotype was sampled from a woman aged 45-65 years with COVID-19, enrolled during active disease. The sample comprised peripheral blood. Here the chain combines TRBV6-2 or TRBV6-3 and TRBJ2-6, and perhaps TRBD2 as D gene, on 5 matching bases. The DNA sequence is given as TGTGCCAGCAGTTACCCGAGGGTCCTCTCTGGGGCCAACGTCCTGACTTTC. This codes for CASSYPRVLSGANVLTF.